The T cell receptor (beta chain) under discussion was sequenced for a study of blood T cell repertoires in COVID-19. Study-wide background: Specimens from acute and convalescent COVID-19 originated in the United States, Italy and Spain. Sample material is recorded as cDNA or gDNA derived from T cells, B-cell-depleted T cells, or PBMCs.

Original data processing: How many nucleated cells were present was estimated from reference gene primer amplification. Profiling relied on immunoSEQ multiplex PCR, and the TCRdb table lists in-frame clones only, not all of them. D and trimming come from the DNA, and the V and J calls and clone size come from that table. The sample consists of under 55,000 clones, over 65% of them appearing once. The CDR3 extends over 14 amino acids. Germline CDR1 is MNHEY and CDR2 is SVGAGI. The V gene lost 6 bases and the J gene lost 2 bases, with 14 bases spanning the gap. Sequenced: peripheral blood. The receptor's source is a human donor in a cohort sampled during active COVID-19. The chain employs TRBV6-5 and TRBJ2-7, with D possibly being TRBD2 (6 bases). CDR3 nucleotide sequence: TGTGCCAGCAGGGGGGGTTCTCCTCCCTACGAGCAGTACTTC. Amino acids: CASRGGSPPYEQYF.